This record covers a single TCR beta chain. This record belongs to a study of blood T cell repertoires in COVID-19. The wider study: The United States, Italy and Spain were the sources of the acute and convalescent COVID-19 samples. Nucleic acid was either cDNA or gDNA, and it came from T cells, B-cell-depleted T cells, or PBMCs.

The CDR3 is 15 amino acids. Germline values: CDR1 SGHTA, CDR2 FQGTGA. Trimming took 2 bases from V and 4 from J; bases not matched to a gene: 6. In the original analysis: Quantification of nucleated cells was approximated via reference gene primer amplification. Clones were read by immunoSEQ multiplex PCR, and TCRdb kept only the in-frame ones, dropping some. Clone size and V and J calls were adopted from that table, with D and trimming inferred from the DNA. This sample yields about 170,000 clones, of which 70% to 85% are seen a single time; about 1.2% belongs to the top ten. The J gene is TRBJ2-5, the V gene TRBV7-3, with 8 bases lining up with TRBD2. The receptor comes from a man between 60 and 75 years old who had recovered from COVID-19. The sample comprised peripheral blood. The CDR3 coding sequence is TGTGCCAGCAGCTTAGCGGGGGGCTTTTCAGAGACCCAGTACTTC. It is translated as CASSLAGGFSETQYF.